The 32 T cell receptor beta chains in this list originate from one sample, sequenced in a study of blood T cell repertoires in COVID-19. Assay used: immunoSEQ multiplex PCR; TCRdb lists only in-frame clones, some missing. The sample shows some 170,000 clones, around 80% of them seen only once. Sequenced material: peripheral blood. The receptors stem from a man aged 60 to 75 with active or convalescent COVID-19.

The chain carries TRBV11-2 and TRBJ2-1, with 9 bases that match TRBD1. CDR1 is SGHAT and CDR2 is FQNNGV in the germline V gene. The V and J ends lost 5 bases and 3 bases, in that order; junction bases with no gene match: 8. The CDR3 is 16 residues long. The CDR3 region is CASSATGGFSYNEQFF. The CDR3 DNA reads TGTGCCAGCAGCGCAACAGGGGGCTTTAGCTACAATGAGCAGTTCTTC.

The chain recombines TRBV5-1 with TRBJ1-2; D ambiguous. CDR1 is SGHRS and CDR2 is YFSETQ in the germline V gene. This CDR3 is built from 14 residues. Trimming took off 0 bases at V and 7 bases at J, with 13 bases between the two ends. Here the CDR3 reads CASSLAEHTGGYTF. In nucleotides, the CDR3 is TGCGCCAGCAGCTTGGCCGAGCATACGGGTGGCTACACCTTC.

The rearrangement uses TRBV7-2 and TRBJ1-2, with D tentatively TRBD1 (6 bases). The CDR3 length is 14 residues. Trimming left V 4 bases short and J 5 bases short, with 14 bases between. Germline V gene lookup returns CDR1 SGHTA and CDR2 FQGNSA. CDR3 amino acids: CASSSQGGGYGYTF. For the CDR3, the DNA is TGTGCCAGCAGCTCCCAGGGAGGGGGATATGGCTACACCTTC.

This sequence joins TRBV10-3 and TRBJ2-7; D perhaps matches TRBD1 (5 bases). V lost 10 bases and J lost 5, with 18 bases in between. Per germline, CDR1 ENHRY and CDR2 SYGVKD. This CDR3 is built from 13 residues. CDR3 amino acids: CATEPGSKDEQYF. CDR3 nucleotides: TGTGCCACCGAACCAGGGTCTAAGGACGAGCAGTACTTC.

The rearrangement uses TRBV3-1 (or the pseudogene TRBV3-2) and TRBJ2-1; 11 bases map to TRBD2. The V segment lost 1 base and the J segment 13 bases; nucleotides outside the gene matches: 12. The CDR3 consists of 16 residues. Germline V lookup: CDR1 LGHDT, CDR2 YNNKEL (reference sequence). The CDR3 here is CASSQVGVTSGVRQFF. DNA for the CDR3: TGTGCCAGCAGCCAAGTGGGGGTGACTAGCGGGGTGAGACAGTTCTTC.

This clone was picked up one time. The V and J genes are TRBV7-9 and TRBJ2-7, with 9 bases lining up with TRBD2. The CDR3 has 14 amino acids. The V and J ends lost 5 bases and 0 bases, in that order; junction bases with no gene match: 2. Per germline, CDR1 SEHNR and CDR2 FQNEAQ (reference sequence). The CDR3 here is CASSNSGSSYEQYF. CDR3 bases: TGTGCCAGCAGCAATAGCGGGAGCTCCTACGAGCAGTACTTC.

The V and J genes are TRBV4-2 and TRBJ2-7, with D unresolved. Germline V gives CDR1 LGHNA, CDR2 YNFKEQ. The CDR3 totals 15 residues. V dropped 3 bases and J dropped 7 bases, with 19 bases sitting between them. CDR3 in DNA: TGTGCCAGCAGCCAGGCCCGAGGTGAGTTCGATGAGCAGTACTTC. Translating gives CASSQARGEFDEQYF.

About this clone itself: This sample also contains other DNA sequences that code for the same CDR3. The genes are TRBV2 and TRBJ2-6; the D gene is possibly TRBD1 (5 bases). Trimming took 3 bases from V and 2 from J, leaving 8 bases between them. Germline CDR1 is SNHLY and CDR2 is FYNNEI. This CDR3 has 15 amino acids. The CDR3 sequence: CASSDRVPGANVLTF. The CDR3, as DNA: TGTGCCAGCAGTGACAGGGTCCCTGGGGCCAACGTCCTGACTTTC.

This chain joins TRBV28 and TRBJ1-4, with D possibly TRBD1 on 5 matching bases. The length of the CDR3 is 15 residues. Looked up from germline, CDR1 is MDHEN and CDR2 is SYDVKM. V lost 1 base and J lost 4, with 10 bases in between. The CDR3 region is CASSLLQGLNEKLFF. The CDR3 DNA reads TGTGCCAGCAGTTTATTGCAGGGTCTTAATGAAAAACTGTTTTTT.

The CDR3 DNA sequence: TGTGCCAGCAGCCGGGACGGGAGCTCCTACAATGAGCAGTTCTTC. This encodes CASSRDGSSYNEQFF. The V gene is TRBV5-4, the J gene TRBJ2-1; D possibly corresponds to TRBD2 (6 bases). Germline CDR1 is SGHNT and CDR2 is YYREEE (reference sequence). Trimming shortened V by 4 bases and J by 0 bases, and 11 bases separated the two germline ends. CDR3 length equals 15 residues.

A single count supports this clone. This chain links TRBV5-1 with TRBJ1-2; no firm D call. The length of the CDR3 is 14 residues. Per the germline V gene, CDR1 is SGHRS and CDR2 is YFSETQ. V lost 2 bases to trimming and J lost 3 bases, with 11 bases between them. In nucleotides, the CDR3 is TGCGCCAGCAGCTTTGAGGGTTCCCACTATGGCTACACCTTC. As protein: CASSFEGSHYGYTF.

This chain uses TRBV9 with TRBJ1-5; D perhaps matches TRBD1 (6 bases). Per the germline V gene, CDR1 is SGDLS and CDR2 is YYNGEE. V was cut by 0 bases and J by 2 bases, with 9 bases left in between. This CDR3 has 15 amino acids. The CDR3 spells CASSVGYRGNQPQHF. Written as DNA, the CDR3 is TGTGCCAGCAGCGTAGGTTACAGGGGCAATCAGCCCCAGCATTTT.

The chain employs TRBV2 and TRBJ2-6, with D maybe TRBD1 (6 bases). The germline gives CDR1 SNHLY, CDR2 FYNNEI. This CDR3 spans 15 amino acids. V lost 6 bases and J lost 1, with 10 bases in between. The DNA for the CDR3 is TGTGCCAGCAGAGTTACAGGGTCTGGGGCCAACGTCCTGACTTTC. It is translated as CASRVTGSGANVLTF.

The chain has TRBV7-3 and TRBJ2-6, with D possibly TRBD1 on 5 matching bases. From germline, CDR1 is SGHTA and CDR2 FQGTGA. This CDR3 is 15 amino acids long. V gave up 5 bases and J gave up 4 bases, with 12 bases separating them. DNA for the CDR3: TGTGCCAGCAGCCCAGGGTCATCCGGGGCCAACGTCCTGACTTTC. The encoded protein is CASSPGSSGANVLTF.

CDR3 in DNA: TGTGCCAGCAGCCCCTCCAGGGACATCAACACCGGGGAGCTGTTTTTT. Translated: CASSPSRDINTGELFF. The J gene is TRBJ2-2, the V gene TRBV7-6; possibly TRBD1 for D (6 bases). The germline gives CDR1 SGHVS, CDR2 FNYEAQ. CDR3 length: 16 residues. V lost 5 bases to trimming and J lost 2 bases, with 15 bases between them.

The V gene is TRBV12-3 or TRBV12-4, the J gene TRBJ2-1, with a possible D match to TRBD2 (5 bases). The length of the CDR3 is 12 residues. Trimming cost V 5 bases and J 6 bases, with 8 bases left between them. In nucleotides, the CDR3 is TGTGCCAGCAGTCCCACTAGCAATGAGCAGTTCTTC. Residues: CASSPTSNEQFF.

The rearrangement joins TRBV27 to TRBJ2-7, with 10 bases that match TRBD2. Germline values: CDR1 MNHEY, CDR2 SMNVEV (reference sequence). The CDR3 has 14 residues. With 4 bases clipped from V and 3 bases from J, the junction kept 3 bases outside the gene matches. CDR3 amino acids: CASSSSGGYYEQYF. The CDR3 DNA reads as TGTGCCAGCAGTTCTAGCGGGGGATACTACGAGCAGTACTTC.

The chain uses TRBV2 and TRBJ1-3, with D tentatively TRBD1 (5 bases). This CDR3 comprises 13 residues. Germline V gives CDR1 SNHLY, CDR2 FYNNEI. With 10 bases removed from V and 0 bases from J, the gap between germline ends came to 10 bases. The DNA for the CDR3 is TGTGCCACCCCGACAGACTCTGGAAACACCATATATTTT. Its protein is CATPTDSGNTIYF.

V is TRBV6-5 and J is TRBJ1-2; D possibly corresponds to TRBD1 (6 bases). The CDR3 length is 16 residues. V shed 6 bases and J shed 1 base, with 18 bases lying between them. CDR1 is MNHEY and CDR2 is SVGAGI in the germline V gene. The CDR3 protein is CASSYGRTVVNYGYTF. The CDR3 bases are TGTGCCAGCAGCTACGGGCGGACAGTGGTTAACTATGGCTACACCTTC.

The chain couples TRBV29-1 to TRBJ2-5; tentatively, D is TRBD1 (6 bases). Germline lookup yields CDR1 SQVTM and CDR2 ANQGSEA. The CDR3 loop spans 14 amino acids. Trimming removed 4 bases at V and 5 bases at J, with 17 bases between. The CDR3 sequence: CSVVAQGSEETQYF. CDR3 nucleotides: TGCAGCGTTGTGGCACAGGGAAGTGAGGAGACCCAGTACTTC.

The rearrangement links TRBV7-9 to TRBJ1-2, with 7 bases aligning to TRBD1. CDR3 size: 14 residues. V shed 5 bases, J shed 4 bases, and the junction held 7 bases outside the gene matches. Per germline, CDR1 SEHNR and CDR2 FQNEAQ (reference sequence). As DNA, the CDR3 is TGTGCCAGCAGCACCTACAGGGGTAGCTATGGCTACACCTTC. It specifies CASSTYRGSYGYTF. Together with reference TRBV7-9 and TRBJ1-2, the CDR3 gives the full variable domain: DTGVSQNPRHKITKRGQNVTFRCDPISEHNRLYWYRQTLGQGPEFLTYFQNEAQLEKSRLLSDRFSAERPKGSFSTLEIQRTEQGDSAMYLCASSTYRGSYGYTFGSGTRLTVV.

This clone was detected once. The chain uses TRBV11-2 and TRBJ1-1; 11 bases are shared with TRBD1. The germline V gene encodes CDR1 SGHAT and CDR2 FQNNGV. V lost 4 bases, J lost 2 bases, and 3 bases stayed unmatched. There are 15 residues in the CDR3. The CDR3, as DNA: TGTGCCAGCAGCTGGGGACAGGGGGTAAACACTGAAGCTTTCTTT. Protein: CASSWGQGVNTEAFF.

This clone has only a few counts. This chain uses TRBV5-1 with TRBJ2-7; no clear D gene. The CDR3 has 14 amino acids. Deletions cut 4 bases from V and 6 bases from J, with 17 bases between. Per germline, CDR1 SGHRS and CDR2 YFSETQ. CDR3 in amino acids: CASSPTLEPSEQYF. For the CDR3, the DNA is TGCGCCAGCAGCCCTACCCTTGAGCCGAGCGAGCAGTACTTC.

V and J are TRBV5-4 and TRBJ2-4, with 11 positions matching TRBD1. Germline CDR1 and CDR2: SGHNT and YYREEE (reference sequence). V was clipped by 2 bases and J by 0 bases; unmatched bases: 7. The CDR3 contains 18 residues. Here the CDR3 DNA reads TGTGCCAGCAGCTTCGGGACAGGGGGTCCATTAGCCAAAAACATTCAGTACTTC. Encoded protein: CASSFGTGGPLAKNIQYF.

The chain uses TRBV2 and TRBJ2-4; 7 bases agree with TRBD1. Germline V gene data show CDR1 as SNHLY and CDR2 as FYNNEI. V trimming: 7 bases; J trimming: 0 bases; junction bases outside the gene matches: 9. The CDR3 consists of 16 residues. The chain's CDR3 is CASTKGQVLAKNIQYF. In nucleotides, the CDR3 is TGTGCCAGCACCAAAGGACAGGTCCTAGCCAAAAACATTCAGTACTTC.

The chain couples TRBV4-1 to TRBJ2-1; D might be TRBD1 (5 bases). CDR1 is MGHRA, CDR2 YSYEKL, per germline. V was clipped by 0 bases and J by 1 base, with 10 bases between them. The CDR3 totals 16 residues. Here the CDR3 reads CASSQDGQGSYNEQFF. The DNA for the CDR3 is TGCGCCAGCAGCCAAGACGGGCAGGGTTCCTACAATGAGCAGTTCTTC.

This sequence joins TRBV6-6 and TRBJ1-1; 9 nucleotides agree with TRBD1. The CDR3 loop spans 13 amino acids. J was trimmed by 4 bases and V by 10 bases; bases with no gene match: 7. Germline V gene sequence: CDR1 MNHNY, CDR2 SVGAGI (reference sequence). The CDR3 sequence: CAINRGRSTEAFF. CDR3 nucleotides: TGTGCCATAAACAGGGGGCGGTCCACTGAAGCTTTCTTT.

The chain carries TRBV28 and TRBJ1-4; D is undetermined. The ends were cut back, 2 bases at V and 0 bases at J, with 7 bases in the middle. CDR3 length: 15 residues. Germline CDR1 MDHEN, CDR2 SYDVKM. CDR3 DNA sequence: TGTGCCAGCAGTTTAAGCGGGGCAACTAATGAAAAACTGTTTTTT. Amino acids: CASSLSGATNEKLFF. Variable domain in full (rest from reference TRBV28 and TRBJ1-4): DVKVTQSSRYLVKRTGEKVFLECVQDMDHENMFWYRQDPGLGLRLIYFSYDVKMKEKGDIPEGYSVSREKKERFSLILESASTNQTSMYLCASSLSGATNEKLFFGSGTQLSVL.

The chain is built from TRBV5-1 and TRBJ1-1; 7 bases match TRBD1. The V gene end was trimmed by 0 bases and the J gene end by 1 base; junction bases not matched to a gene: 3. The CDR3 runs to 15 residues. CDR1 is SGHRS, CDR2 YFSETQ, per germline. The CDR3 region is CASSLDSGGNTEAFF. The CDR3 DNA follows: TGCGCCAGCAGCTTGGATTCAGGGGGGAACACTGAAGCTTTCTTT.

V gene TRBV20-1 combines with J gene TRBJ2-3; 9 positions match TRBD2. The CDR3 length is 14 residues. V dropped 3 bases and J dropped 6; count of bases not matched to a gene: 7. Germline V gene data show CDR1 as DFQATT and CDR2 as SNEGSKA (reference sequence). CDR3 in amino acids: CSASTAGGVDTQYF. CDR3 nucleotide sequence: TGCAGTGCTAGTACTGCGGGAGGGGTGGATACGCAGTATTTT.

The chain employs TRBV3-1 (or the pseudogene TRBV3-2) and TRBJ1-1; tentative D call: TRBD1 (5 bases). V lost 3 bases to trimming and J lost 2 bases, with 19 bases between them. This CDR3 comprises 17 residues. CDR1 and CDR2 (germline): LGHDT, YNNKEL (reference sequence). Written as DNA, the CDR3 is TGTGCCAGCAGCCATGGTCGGACACGATCGGTTAACACTGAAGCTTTCTTT. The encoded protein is CASSHGRTRSVNTEAFF.

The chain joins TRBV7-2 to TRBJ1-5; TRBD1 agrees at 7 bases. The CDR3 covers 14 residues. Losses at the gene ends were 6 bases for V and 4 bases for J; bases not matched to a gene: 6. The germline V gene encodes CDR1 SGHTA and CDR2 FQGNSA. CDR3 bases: TGTGCCAGCAGTTTTCCAGGGGGAAATCAGCCCCAGCATTTT. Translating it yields CASSFPGGNQPQHF. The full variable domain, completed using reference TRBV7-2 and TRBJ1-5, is GAGVSQSPSNKVTEKGKDVELRCDPISGHTALYWYRQSLGQGLEFLIYFQGNSAPDKSGLPSDRFSAERTGGSVSTLTIQRTQQEDSAVYLCASSFPGGNQPQHFGDGTRLSIL.